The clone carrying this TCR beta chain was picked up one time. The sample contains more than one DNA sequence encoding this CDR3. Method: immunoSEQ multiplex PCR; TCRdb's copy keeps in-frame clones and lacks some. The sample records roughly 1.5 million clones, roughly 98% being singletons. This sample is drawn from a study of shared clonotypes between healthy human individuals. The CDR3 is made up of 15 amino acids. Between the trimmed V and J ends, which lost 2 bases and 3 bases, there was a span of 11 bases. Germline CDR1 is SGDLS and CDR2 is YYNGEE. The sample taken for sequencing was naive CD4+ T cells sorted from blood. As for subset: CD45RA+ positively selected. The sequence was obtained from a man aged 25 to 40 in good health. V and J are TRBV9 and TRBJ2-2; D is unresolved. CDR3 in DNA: TGTGCCAGCAGCGTTGTTAGTGGTGACACCGGGGAGCTGTTTTTT. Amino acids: CASSVVSGDTGELFF.